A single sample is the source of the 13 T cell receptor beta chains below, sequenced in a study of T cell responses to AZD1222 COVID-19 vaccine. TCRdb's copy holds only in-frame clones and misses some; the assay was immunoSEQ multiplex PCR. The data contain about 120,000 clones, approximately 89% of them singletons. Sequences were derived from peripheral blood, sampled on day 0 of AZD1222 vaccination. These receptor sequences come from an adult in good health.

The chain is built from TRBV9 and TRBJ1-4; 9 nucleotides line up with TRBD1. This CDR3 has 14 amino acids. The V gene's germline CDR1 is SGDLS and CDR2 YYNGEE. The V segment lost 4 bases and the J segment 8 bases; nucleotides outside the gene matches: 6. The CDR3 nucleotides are TGTGCCAGCAGCTCCACAGGGGGCGGGGAAAAACTGTTTTTT. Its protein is CASSSTGGGEKLFF.

The CDR3 bases are TGTGCCAGCACTCCAACAGGGGCCGGGGAGCTGTTTTTT. Translation: CASTPTGAGELFF. The chain recombines TRBV6-5 with TRBJ2-2; 7 bases match TRBD1. Trimming removed 7 bases from V and 6 bases from J; junction bases left unmatched: 5. There are 13 residues in the CDR3. Germline V CDR1 and CDR2: MNHEY, SVGAGI.

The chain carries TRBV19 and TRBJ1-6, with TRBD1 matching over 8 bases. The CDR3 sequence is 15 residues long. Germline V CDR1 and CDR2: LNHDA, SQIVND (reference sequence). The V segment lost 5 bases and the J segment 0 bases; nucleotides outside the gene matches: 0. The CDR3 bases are TGTGCCAGTAGTGGACAGGGCTCCTATAATTCACCCCTCCACTTT. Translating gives CASSGQGSYNSPLHF.

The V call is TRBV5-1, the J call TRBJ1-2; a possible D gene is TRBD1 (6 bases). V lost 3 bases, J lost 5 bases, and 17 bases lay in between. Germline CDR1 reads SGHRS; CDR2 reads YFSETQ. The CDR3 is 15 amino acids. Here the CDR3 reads CASSSPGGGQYGYTF. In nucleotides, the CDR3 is TGCGCCAGCAGCTCTCCGGGCGGGGGCCAATATGGCTACACCTTC.

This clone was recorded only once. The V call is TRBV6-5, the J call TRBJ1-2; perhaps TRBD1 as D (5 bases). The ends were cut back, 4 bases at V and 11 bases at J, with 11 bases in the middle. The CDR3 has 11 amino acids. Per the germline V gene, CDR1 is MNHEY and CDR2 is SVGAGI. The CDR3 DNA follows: TGTGCCAGCAGTTCAGGGACCACATACACCTTC. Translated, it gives CASSSGTTYTF.

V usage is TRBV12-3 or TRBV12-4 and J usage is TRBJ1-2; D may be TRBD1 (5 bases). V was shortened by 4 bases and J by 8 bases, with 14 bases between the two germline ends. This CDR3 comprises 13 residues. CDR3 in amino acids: CASSWDLMGGYTF. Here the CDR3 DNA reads TGTGCCAGCAGTTGGGACCTGATGGGAGGCTACACCTTC.

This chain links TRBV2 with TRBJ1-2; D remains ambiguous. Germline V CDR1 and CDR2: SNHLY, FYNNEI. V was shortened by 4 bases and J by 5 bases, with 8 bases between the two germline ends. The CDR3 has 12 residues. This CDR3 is CASSANYYGYTF. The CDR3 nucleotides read TGTGCCAGCAGTGCCAACTATTATGGCTACACCTTC.

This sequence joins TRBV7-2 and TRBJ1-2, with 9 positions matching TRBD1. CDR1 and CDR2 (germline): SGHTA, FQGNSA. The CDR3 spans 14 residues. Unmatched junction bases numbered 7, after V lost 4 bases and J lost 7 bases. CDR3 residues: CASSSSQGAGGYTF. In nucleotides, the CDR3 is TGTGCCAGCAGCTCCTCACAGGGGGCGGGTGGCTACACCTTC.

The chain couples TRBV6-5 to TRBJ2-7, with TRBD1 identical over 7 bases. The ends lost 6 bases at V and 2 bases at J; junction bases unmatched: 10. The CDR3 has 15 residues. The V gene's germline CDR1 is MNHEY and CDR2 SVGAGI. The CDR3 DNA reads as TGTGCCAGCAGGAATCCGGGACAGAGGGCCTACGAGCAGTACTTC. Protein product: CASRNPGQRAYEQYF.

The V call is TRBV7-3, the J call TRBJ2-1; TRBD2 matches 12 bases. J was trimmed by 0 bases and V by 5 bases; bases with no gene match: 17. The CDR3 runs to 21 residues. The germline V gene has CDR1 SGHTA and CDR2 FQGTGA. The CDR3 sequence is CASSPATTSGGFLGSYNEQFF. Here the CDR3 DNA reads TGTGCCAGCAGCCCTGCGACTACTAGCGGGGGGTTCTTAGGCTCCTACAATGAGCAGTTCTTC.

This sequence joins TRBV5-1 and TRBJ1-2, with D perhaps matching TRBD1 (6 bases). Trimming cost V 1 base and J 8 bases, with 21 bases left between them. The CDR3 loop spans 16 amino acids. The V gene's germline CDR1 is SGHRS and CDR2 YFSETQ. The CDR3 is CASSLNRAKPIVGYTF. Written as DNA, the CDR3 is TGCGCCAGCAGCTTGAACAGGGCAAAACCGATCGTCGGCTACACCTTC.

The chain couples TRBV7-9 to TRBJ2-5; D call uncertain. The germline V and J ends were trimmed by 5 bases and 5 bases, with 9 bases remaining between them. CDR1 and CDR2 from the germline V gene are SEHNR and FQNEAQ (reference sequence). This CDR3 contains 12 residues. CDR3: CASSLLSETQYF. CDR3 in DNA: TGTGCCAGCAGCCTACTCTCGGAGACCCAGTACTTC.

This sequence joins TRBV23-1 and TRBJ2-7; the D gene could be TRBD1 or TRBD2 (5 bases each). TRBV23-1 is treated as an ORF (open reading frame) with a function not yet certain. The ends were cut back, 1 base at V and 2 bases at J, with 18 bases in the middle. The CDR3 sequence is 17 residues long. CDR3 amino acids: CASSQWGIGRHPYEQYF. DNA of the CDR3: TGCGCCAGCAGTCAATGGGGGATTGGGCGCCACCCCTACGAGCAGTACTTC.